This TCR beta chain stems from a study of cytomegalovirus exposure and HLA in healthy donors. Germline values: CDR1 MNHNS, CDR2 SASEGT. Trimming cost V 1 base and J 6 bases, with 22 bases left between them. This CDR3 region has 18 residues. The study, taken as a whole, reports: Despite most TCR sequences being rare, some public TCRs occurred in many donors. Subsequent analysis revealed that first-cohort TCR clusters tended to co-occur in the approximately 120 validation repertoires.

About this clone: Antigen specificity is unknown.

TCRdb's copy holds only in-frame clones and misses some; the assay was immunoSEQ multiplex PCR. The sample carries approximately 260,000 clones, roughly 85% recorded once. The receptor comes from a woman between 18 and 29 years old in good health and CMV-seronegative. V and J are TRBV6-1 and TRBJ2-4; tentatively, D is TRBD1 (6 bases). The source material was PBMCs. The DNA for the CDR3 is TGTGCCAGCAGTGAAGGATATGCGCGTCAGGGGATTCGAAACATTCAGTACTTC. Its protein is CASSEGYARQGIRNIQYF.